This TCR beta chain was sequenced for a study of PD-1 blockade in classical Hodgkin lymphoma. In the case of this clone: Its antigen is unidentified.

TCRdb's copy holds only in-frame clones and misses some; the assay was immunoSEQ multiplex PCR. The sample includes almost 20,000 clones, roughly 80% of them seen just once. The CDR3 covers 14 residues. The germline gives CDR1 MDHEN, CDR2 SYDVKM. Trimming shortened V by 6 bases and J by 4 bases, and 16 bases separated the two germline ends. Time point noted: cycle 4 day 1 (C4D1), after about 6 weeks of nivolumab. No patient escaped relapse after autologous stem cell transplantation, and brentuximab vedotin exposure varied. Researchers used magnetic negative selection to pull out pure CD4+ T cells from thawed PBMCs. Best outcomes ranged across complete response, partial response and progressive disease. Study findings and constraints: Complete responders entered with baseline diversity on par with newly diagnosed patients, the results showed. Reasons behind the repertoire differences stay unclear, perhaps disease activity or earlier therapy.

The rearrangement links TRBV28 to TRBJ2-7, with D perhaps TRBD1 or TRBD2 (5 bases each). This material consisted of CD4+ T cells from blood, taken before the fourth cycle of nivolumab. The receptor's source is a human donor with classical Hodgkin lymphoma. The CDR3 region is CASSPPGQVYEQYF. The CDR3 coding sequence is TGTGCCAGCAGCCCCCCGGGGCAGGTATACGAGCAGTACTTC.